This TCR beta chain was obtained from a study of blood T cells in healthy people across ages (dated by TCRdb to 2013 to 2016). Regarding the study in general: In model experiments, template switching captured about one uniquely barcoded TCR beta cDNA molecule for every two T cells. Age-related changes in TCR beta repertoire diversity were measured in the study by deep sequencing normalized with unique cDNA molecular identifiers. Four age groups were formed from the donors: young (average roughly 15 years), middle-aged (approximately 39), aged (under 70) and long-lived (around 82). To avoid experimental bias, donors of different ages were distributed randomly across sequencing lanes. For two donors (one aged 18 to 29 and one aged 80 or older), the study analyzed two additional independent replicas of 1 million unique cDNA reads from the same blood draw. The study at large found these results: Estimates of total diversity based on one million sequenced T cells were regarded as lower bounds and as underestimates. Because profiling used bulk unsorted PBMCs, naive and antigen-experienced compartments could not be compared conclusively. As age increased, observed TCR beta diversity per million T cells dropped in a roughly linear way, and a significant reduction was already evident by age 40. A strong correlation was found between observed TCR beta diversity and the percentage of naive T cells measured by flow cytometry. Compared with the aged group, the long-lived group had more naive CD4+ T cells, fewer expanded clones and increased TCR diversity, suggesting age selection. Because the CMV infection status of the donors was unknown, age-related changes in expanded clonotypes may potentially have been confounded.

Systemically healthy Caucasian individuals from Russia, some 36 in total and aged about 6 to 95 years, were included as donors. Each donor gave ten milliliters of peripheral blood, collected into EDTA-treated Vacutainer tubes. Ficoll-Paque density-gradient centrifugation was used to isolate PBMCs, with at least 6.5 million obtained per sample. Trizol reagent was used to extract total RNA from the PBMCs, yielding at least 5 micrograms per sample. The percentages of naive CD45RAhigh/CD27high T cells were determined by flow cytometry on a PBMC aliquot from every donor. This clonotype was observed a few times. There is no known antigen for this receptor. Base qualities are not recorded, but no much larger clone differs from it by a single base. The V end loses 3 bases and the J end loses 7 bases, and a stretch of 15 bases separates them. Inclusive of the bounding cysteine and phenylalanine, the CDR3 is 14 residues long. Of all the DNA, just the CDR3 is kept, 42 bases in frame from base 1. The germline V gene supplies CDR1 MNHEY and CDR2 SVGAGI.

Receptors were amplified or captured by 5' RACE. Sequencer: Illumina HiSeq 2500. A second PCR of about 6 to 11 cycles was performed with a sample-barcoded 5' primer and a J-beta primer mix. Each TCR beta cDNA molecule received a unique molecular identifier from a template-switch 5' adaptor carrying 12 random nucleotides. Each sample yielded at least 2.5 million CDR3-containing paired-end reads. The Mint cDNA synthesis kit, primed by a TRBC-specific oligonucleotide, was used to synthesize first-strand cDNA from all RNA. All cDNA was treated with uracil-DNA glycosylase and then went through a first 18-cycle PCR with the universal primers M1SS and BC2_uni_R. The study's own analysis went as follows. Each sample was normalized by randomly selecting 1 million high-quality reads, each carrying a distinct molecular identifier. Reads sharing molecular identifiers were discarded rather than binned into consensus sequences. MiTCR, run with a Q25 quality threshold and the strictest error-elimination algorithm, handled CDR3 identification, clonotype clustering and error correction. A nonparametric unseen species model with Euler transformation was used to estimate a lower bound on total TCR beta diversity. TCRdb reprocessing: public reads trimmed at Q25 with fastp, clones called with MiXCR, in-frame beta chains kept. When rows share a CDR3 protein, they turn into one entry using the most common DNA and genes. V and J calls and clone size were set by TCRdb, not the authors. Within this sample are more than 500,000 distinct CDR3 sequences, with 27% of them counted one time only. Around 20% of the sample comes from the top ten.

The material sequenced was blood. The rearranged chain carries TRBV6-5 and TRBJ2-5; tentative D gene TRBD1, with 5 bases matching. The clonotype was recovered from a woman in her 70s in good health. DNA sequence: TGTGCCAGCAGTTATTCCCAACAGGCAGGGACCCAGTACTTC. Its protein is CASSYSQQAGTQYF.